These T cell receptor beta chains were read from a single sample in a study of T cell responses to AZD1222 COVID-19 vaccine. Sequencing was performed with immunoSEQ multiplex PCR; in TCRdb, only in-frame clones are kept and a portion is missing. The sample carries roughly 150,000 clones, 92% recorded once. The sequenced sample was peripheral blood, obtained 28 days after the second AZD1222 dose. The receptors were sampled from an adult who received the AZD1222 COVID-19 vaccine. The CDR3 runs from the conserved cysteine through the conserved F or W. D genes are given only for firm matches. Size values are once, few and many counts, or a class for expanded clones, and some rows have none.

>TRBJ1-1|.|TRBV6-6|.
CASSLGGSKTEAFF
TGTGCCAGCAGCCTAGGGGGGTCAAAGACTGAAGCTTTCTTT
>TRBJ1-2|.|TRBV13|.
CASSLGQGYGYTF
TGTGCCAGCAGCTTAGGACAGGGCTATGGCTACACCTTC
>TRBJ2-7|.|TRBV2|TRBD2
CASSEVEAGEFYEQYF
TGTGCCAGCAGTGAAGTAGAAGCGGGGGAATTCTACGAGCAGTACTTC
>TRBJ1-2|.|TRBV10-3|TRBD1
CAISATGGNYGYTF
TGTGCCATCAGTGCGACAGGGGGTAACTATGGCTACACCTTC
>TRBJ1-1|.|TRBV10-1|.
CASSARRTFGEAFF
TGCGCCAGCAGTGCAAGACGGACCTTCGGTGAAGCTTTCTTT
>TRBJ1-3|.|TRBV30|.
CAWSVLIPETPIYF
TGTGCCTGGAGTGTACTGATTCCAGAAACCCCCATATATTTT
>TRBJ2-3|.|TRBV14|.
CASSQDLSAGASDTQYF
TGTGCCAGCAGCCAAGATCTGAGTGCGGGGGCCTCAGATACGCAGTATTTT
>TRBJ1-3|.|TRBV7-9|.
CASSALKVSGNTIYF
TGTGCCAGCAGCGCCCTCAAGGTCTCTGGAAACACCATATATTTT
>TRBJ1-1|.|TRBV7-2|.
CASSLRGGALMRPEAFF
TGTGCCAGCAGCTTAAGGGGAGGGGCACTGATGAGGCCTGAAGCTTTCTTT
>TRBJ1-2|.|TRBV19|TRBD1
CASTRDRISTNYGYTF
TGTGCCAGTACCCGGGACAGGATATCCACTAACTATGGCTACACCTTC
>TRBJ2-1|.|TRBV4-1|.
CASSISRGDYNEQFF
TGCGCCAGCAGTATAAGCAGGGGGGATTACAATGAGCAGTTCTTC
>TRBJ2-5|.|TRBV20-1|.
CSASQGKQETQYF
TGCAGTGCTAGTCAAGGGAAGCAAGAGACCCAGTACTTC
>TRBJ2-7|.|TRBV6-1|.
CASSEGSVRTYEQYF
TGTGCCAGCAGTGAAGGGTCAGTCCGAACCTACGAGCAGTACTTC
>TRBJ2-1|.|TRBV7-2|.
CASSLWLGRNEQFF
TGTGCCAGCAGCTTATGGTTAGGGCGAAATGAGCAGTTCTTC
>TRBJ1-1|.|TRBV5-1|.
CASSWAGENTEAFF
TGCGCCAGCAGCTGGGCAGGGGAGAACACTGAAGCTTTCTTT
>TRBJ2-7|.|TRBV6-5|.
CAVTRWGDSAYEQYF
TGTGCCGTAACCAGGTGGGGGGACAGCGCCTACGAGCAGTACTTC
>TRBJ1-2|once|TRBV27|TRBD1
CASSDQRRTGGTRLTNYGYTF
TGTGCCAGCAGTGACCAGCGACGGACAGGGGGGACTCGCCTCACTAACTATGGCTACACCTTC
>TRBJ2-1|.|TRBV4-1|.
CASSPPVWAPDTNEQFF
TGCGCCAGCAGCCCTCCTGTGTGGGCGCCAGACACCAATGAGCAGTTCTTC
>TRBJ2-2|.|TRBV5-1|.
CASSFFPFIGTGELFF
TGCGCCAGCAGCTTCTTTCCTTTCATCGGCACCGGGGAGCTGTTTTTT
>TRBJ1-5|.|TRBV5-5|.
CASSFLGHQPQHF
TGTGCCAGCAGCTTTTTGGGCCATCAGCCCCAGCATTTT
>TRBJ1-2|.|TRBV7-9|.
CASSLAQGDGYTF
TGTGCCAGCAGCTTAGCGCAAGGGGATGGCTACACCTTC
>TRBJ1-3|.|TRBV19|TRBD1
CASIDRAGNTIYF
TGTGCCAGTATTGACAGGGCTGGAAACACCATATATTTT
>TRBJ2-5|.|TRBV6-5|.
CASSYDNRLGETQYF
TGTGCCAGCAGTTACGATAACCGGCTTGGAGAGACCCAGTACTTC
>TRBJ2-1|.|TRBV27|.
CASSLTGLSEQFF
TGTGCCAGCAGTTTAACAGGGTTGAGCGAGCAGTTCTTC
>TRBJ2-1|.|TRBV5-5|TRBD1
CASSLWDRGIDEQFF
TGTGCCAGCAGCTTGTGGGACAGGGGCATAGATGAGCAGTTCTTC
>TRBJ2-1|.|TRBV9|.
CASSGLNKGQFF
TGTGCCAGCAGCGGCTTAAACAAGGGGCAGTTCTTC
>TRBJ1-6|few|TRBV5-1|.
CASSLRLEDGSPLHF
TGCGCCAGCAGCTTGCGGCTGGAGGACGGCTCACCCCTCCACTTT
>TRBJ2-7|.|TRBV27|.
CASSPDSFYEQYF
TGTGCCAGCAGTCCGGACTCCTTCTACGAGCAGTACTTC
>TRBJ2-7|.|TRBV11-2|TRBD2
CASSFSGGAWEQYF
TGTGCCAGCAGCTTTAGCGGGGGGGCCTGGGAGCAGTACTTC
>TRBJ1-1|once|TRBV20-1|.
CSASARRLAEAFF
TGCAGTGCTAGTGCCAGGAGACTCGCTGAAGCTTTCTTT
>TRBJ2-1|once|TRBV9|.
CASSAYGYNEQFF
TGTGCCAGCAGCGCCTACGGTTACAATGAGCAGTTCTTC
>TRBJ1-1|.|TRBV9|.
CASSVGLPGGGDTEAFF
TGTGCCAGCAGCGTAGGGTTGCCCGGGGGTGGTGACACTGAAGCTTTCTTT
>TRBJ1-4|.|TRBV27|TRBD1
CASSTRQGGNEKLFF
TGTGCCAGCAGTACTCGACAGGGCGGAAATGAAAAACTGTTTTTT
>TRBJ2-7|.|TRBV6-6|.
CASRDASYEQYF
TGTGCCAGCAGGGACGCCTCCTACGAGCAGTACTTC
>TRBJ1-4|once|TRBV2|TRBD1
CASTNPGQGREKLFF
TGTGCCAGCACCAACCCAGGACAGGGGCGTGAAAAACTGTTTTTT
>TRBJ1-5|.|TRBV7-9|TRBD1
CASSMWTGGSSNQPQHF
TGTGCCAGCAGCATGTGGACAGGGGGCTCTAGCAATCAGCCCCAGCATTTT
>TRBJ1-6|.|TRBV6-5|.
CASSYGGSGSPLHF
TGTGCCAGCAGTTACGGGGGGAGTGGGTCACCCCTCCACTTT
>TRBJ2-7|.|TRBV6-1|.
CASSEALGTTLSYEQYF
TGTGCCAGCAGTGAAGCTCTCGGGACAACCCTTTCCTACGAGCAGTACTTC
>TRBJ2-1|.|TRBV3-1/TRBV3-2|TRBD2
CASSPRTSGLYNEQFF
TGTGCCAGCAGCCCTAGGACTAGCGGCCTATACAATGAGCAGTTCTTC
>TRBJ2-7|.|TRBV7-8|.
CASSPRDRHYEQYF
TGTGCCAGCAGCCCGCGGGACAGACACTACGAGCAGTACTTC
>TRBJ1-5|.|TRBV7-2|.
CASGGGPALARPQHF
TGTGCCAGCGGGGGGGGGCCAGCCCTGGCTCGGCCCCAGCATTTT
>TRBJ1-4|.|TRBV7-9|.
CASSSERWNEKLFF
TGTGCCAGCAGCTCAGAACGGTGGAATGAAAAACTGTTTTTT
>TRBJ1-2|.|TRBV7-2|TRBD1
CASSLTGTYGYTF
TGTGCCAGCAGTTTGACAGGGACCTATGGCTACACCTTC
>TRBJ2-3|.|TRBV30|.
CAWSERATQYF
TGTGCCTGGAGTGAGAGGGCGACGCAGTATTTT
>TRBJ1-2|.|TRBV5-1|.
CASSWGDYGYTF
TGCGCCAGCAGCTGGGGAGACTATGGCTACACCTTC